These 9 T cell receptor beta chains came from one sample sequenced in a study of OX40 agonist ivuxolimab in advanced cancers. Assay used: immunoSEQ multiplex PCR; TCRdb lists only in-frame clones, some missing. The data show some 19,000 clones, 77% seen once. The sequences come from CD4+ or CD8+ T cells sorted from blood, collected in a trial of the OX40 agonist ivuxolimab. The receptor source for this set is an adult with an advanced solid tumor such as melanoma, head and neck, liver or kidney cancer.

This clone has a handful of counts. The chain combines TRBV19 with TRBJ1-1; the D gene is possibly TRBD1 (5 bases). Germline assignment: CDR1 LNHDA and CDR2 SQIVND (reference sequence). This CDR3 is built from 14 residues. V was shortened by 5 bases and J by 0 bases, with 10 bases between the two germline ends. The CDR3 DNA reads TGTGCCAGTAGTCTCGGAGGGGTGAACACTGAAGCTTTCTTT. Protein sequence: CASSLGGVNTEAFF. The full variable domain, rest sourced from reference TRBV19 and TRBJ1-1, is DGGITQSPKYLFRKEGQNVTLSCEQNLNHDAMYWYRQDPGQGLRLIYYSQIVNDFQKGDIAEGYSVSREKKESFPLTVTSAQKNPTAFYLCASSLGGVNTEAFFGQGTRLTVV.

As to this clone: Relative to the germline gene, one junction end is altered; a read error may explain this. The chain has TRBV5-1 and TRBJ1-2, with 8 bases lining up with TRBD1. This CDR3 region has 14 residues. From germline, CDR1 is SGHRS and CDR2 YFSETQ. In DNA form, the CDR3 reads TGTGCCAGCAGCTTGGACAGGGATAACTATGGCTACACCTTC. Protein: CASSLDRDNYGYTF.

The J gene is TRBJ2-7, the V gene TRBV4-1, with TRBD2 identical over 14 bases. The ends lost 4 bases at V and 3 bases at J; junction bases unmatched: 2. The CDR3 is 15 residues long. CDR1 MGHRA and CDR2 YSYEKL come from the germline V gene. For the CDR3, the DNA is TGCGCCAGCAGCCTCGGACTAGCGGGAGGCTACGAGCAGTACTTC. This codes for CASSLGLAGGYEQYF.

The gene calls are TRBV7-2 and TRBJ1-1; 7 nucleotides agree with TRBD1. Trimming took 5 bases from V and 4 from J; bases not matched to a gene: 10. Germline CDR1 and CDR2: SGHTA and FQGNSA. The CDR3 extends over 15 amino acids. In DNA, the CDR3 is TGTGCCAGCAGCCATCAGACAGGGTGGGTCACTGAAGCTTTCTTT. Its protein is CASSHQTGWVTEAFF.

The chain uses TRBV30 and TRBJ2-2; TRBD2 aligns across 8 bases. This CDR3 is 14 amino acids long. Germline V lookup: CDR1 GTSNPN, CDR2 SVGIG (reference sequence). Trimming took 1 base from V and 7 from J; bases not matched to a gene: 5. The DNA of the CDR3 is TGTGCCTGGAGTGGAGCGGGAGATGTCGGGGAGCTGTTTTTT. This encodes CAWSGAGDVGELFF.

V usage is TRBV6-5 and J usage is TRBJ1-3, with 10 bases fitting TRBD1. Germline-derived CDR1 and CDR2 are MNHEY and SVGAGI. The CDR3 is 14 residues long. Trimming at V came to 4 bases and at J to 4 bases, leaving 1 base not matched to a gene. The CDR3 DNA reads TGTGCCAGCAGTTGGACAGGGGGGGGAAACACCATATATTTT. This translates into CASSWTGGGNTIYF.

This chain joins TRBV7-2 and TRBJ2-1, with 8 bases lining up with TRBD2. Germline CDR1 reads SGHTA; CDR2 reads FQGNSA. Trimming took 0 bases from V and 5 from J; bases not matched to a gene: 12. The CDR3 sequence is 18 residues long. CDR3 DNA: TGTGCCAGCAGCTTAGCTGAGGACTGGGTAGCGGGAAACAATGAGCAGTTCTTC. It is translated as CASSLAEDWVAGNNEQFF.

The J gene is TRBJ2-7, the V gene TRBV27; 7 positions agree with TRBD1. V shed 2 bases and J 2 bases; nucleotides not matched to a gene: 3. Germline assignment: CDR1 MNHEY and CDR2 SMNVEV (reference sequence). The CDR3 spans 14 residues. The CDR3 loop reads CASSLTQGAYEQYF. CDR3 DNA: TGTGCCAGCAGTTTAACCCAGGGGGCCTACGAGCAGTACTTC.

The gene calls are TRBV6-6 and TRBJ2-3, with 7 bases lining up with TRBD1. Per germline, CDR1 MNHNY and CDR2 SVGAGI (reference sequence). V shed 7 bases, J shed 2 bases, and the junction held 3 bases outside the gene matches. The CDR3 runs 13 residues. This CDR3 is CASTDRDTDTQYF. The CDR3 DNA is TGTGCCAGCACTGACAGGGACACAGATACGCAGTATTTT.